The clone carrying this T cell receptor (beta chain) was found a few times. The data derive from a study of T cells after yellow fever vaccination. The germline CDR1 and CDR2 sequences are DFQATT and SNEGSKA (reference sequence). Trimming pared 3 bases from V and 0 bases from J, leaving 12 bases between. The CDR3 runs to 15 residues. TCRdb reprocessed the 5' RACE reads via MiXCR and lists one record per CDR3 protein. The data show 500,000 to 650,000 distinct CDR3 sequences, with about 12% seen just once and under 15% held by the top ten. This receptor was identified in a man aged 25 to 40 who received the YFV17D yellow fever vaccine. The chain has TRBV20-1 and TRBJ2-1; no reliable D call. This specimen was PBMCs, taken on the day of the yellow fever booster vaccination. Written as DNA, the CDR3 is TGCAGTGCTAGTACGGATTCCAGCTCCTACAATGAGCAGTTCTTC. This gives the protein CSASTDSSSYNEQFF.